The 28 T cell receptor beta chains reported below all come from one sample, sequenced in a study of cytomegalovirus exposure and HLA in healthy donors. The PCR had 60 Vbeta and 13 Jbeta primers. Sequencing was performed with immunoSEQ multiplex PCR; in TCRdb, only in-frame clones are kept and a portion is missing. The sample carries some 270,000 clones, approximately 80% recorded once. Sample: PBMCs. The receptor source for this set is a girl aged 2-15 years in good health and CMV-seronegative.

The DNA of the CDR3 is TGTGCCAGCAGTTTTACCGGAGGAAAAAGTCAGCCCCAGCATTTT. The encoded protein is CASSFTGGKSQPQHF. The chain combines TRBV28 with TRBJ1-5; D remains unclear. Germline values: CDR1 MDHEN, CDR2 SYDVKM. Trimming shortened V by 3 bases and J by 6 bases, and 15 bases separated the two germline ends. CDR3 length: 15 residues.

V usage is TRBV11-2 and J usage is TRBJ2-7, with TRBD2 matching over 10 bases. The CDR3 runs 15 residues. From germline, CDR1 is SGHAT and CDR2 FQNNGV. V dropped 4 bases and J dropped 4; count of bases not matched to a gene: 7. The CDR3 here is CASSSGTSAKYEQYF. The CDR3 DNA reads as TGTGCCAGCAGCTCGGGGACTAGCGCAAAATACGAGCAGTACTTC. The full variable domain, rest sourced from reference TRBV11-2 and TRBJ2-7, is EAGVAQSPRYKIIEKRQSVAFWCNPISGHATLYWYQQILGQGPKLLIQFQNNGVVDDSQLPKDRFSAERLKGVDSTLKIQPAKLEDSAVYLCASSSGTSAKYEQYFGPGTRLTVT.

This chain links TRBV11-2 with TRBJ1-2; unclear D gene. Germline V gives CDR1 SGHAT, CDR2 FQNNGV. V was trimmed by 0 bases and J by 2 bases, leaving 10 bases between them. The CDR3 contains 15 residues. The CDR3 DNA is TGTGCCAGCAGCTTAGAGAGGCTTACAAACTATGGCTACACCTTC. Translation: CASSLERLTNYGYTF.

The rearrangement joins TRBV7-2 to TRBJ2-5; perhaps TRBD2 as D (6 bases). Trimming removed 5 bases at V and 6 bases at J, with 19 bases between. The CDR3 has 15 amino acids. CDR1 is SGHTA, CDR2 FQGNSA, per germline. The CDR3 spells CASSLSGGGAKTQYF. In DNA form, the CDR3 reads TGTGCCAGCAGCCTCTCGGGTGGCGGGGCGAAGACCCAGTACTTC.

This chain links TRBV7-3 with TRBJ2-1; 7 nucleotides agree with TRBD1. There are 15 residues in the CDR3. The V segment lost 5 bases and the J segment 4 bases; nucleotides outside the gene matches: 8. From germline, CDR1 is SGHTA and CDR2 FQGTGA. The CDR3 loop is CASSPTGTEYNEQFF. In nucleotides, the CDR3 is TGTGCCAGCAGCCCTACCGGGACAGAATACAATGAGCAGTTCTTC.

The chain combines TRBV25-1 with TRBJ1-5; D possibly corresponds to TRBD1 (6 bases). V was trimmed by 5 bases and J by 0 bases, leaving 11 bases between them. Germline values: CDR1 MGHDK, CDR2 SYGVNS. This CDR3 contains 15 residues. CDR3 in DNA: TGTGCCAGCAGTCAACAGGGCCCTAGCAATCAGCCCCAGCATTTT. This gives the protein CASSQQGPSNQPQHF.

The chain has TRBV9 and TRBJ2-7; 7 bases agree with TRBD1. Germline-derived CDR1 and CDR2 are SGDLS and YYNGEE. This CDR3 is built from 14 residues. The V segment lost 2 bases and the J segment 3 bases; nucleotides outside the gene matches: 5. DNA of the CDR3: TGTGCCAGCAGCGTGGGACAGATGGGCTACGAGCAGTACTTC. It translates to CASSVGQMGYEQYF.

This clone was observed once. This chain joins TRBV2 and TRBJ2-7; 14 bases agree with TRBD2. The V and J ends lost 3 bases and 2 bases, in that order; junction bases with no gene match: 0. This CDR3 is built from 15 residues. CDR1 is SNHLY and CDR2 is FYNNEI in the germline V gene. The CDR3 DNA sequence: TGTGCCAGCAGTGAGACTAGCGGGAGGGCCTACGAGCAGTACTTC. It specifies CASSETSGRAYEQYF.

V gene TRBV7-8 combines with J gene TRBJ1-1; 10 positions agree with TRBD1. V lost 4 bases to trimming and J lost 7 bases; unmatched junction nucleotides: 12. The germline V gene encodes CDR1 SGHVS and CDR2 FQNEAQ. This CDR3 comprises 16 residues. DNA for the CDR3: TGTGCCAGCAGCTGGGCCGGGACAGGGGTTGTGCGTGAAGCTTTCTTT. It yields the protein CASSWAGTGVVREAFF.

The V call is TRBV7-2, the J call TRBJ1-2, with 7 bases fitting TRBD1. The CDR3 spans 13 residues. Germline assignment: CDR1 SGHTA and CDR2 FQGNSA. With 8 bases clipped from V and 6 bases from J, the junction kept 9 bases outside the gene matches. The CDR3 bases are TGTGCCAGCCGGTCTACAGGGGTTCATGGCTACACCTTC. Its protein product is CASRSTGVHGYTF. Full variable domain (remainder filled in from reference TRBV7-2 and TRBJ1-2): GAGVSQSPSNKVTEKGKDVELRCDPISGHTALYWYRQSLGQGLEFLIYFQGNSAPDKSGLPSDRFSAERTGGSVSTLTIQRTQQEDSAVYLCASRSTGVHGYTFGSGTRLTVV.

CDR3 region: CASSEGSTTGELFF. The CDR3 DNA sequence: TGTGCCAGCAGTGAGGGATCCACGACCGGGGAGCTGTTTTTT. The rearrangement links TRBV7-3 to TRBJ2-2, with D possibly TRBD2 on 5 matching bases. CDR1 is SGHTA, CDR2 FQGTGA, per germline. V was pared by 6 bases and J by 5 bases, with 13 bases between. This CDR3 spans 14 amino acids.

Only one count was recorded for this clone. V and J are TRBV27 and TRBJ2-2; tentatively, D is TRBD2 (5 bases). The CDR3 is 15 amino acids. Germline CDR1 reads MNHEY; CDR2 reads SMNVEV (reference sequence). Trimming cost V 7 bases and J 0 bases, with 12 bases left between them. CDR3 sequence (DNA): TGTGCCAGCATAGGAGGACGACCGAACACCGGGGAGCTGTTTTTT. It encodes CASIGGRPNTGELFF.

Details on this clone: The junction and the germline gene differ at one end; a read error may be behind it. CDR3 amino acids: CSSSSGQSGQPYPPLHF. CDR3 nucleotide sequence: TGTTCCAGCAGCTCAGGCCAGTCGGGACAGCCATATCCGCCCCTCCACTTT. The chain carries TRBV7-9 and TRBJ1-6; 7 bases match TRBD1. Germline V lookup: CDR1 SEHNR, CDR2 FQNEAQ (reference sequence). The CDR3 has 17 amino acids.

The V gene is TRBV4-1, the J gene TRBJ1-2; D may be TRBD1 (6 bases). This CDR3 has 14 amino acids. Germline assignment: CDR1 MGHRA and CDR2 YSYEKL. V was trimmed by 1 base and J by 9 bases, leaving 15 bases between them. CDR3 nucleotide sequence: TGCGCCAGCAGCCAAGTGGCAGGGGCCTGTTGCTACACCTTC. Amino acid sequence: CASSQVAGACCYTF.

Turning to this clone: One end of the junction fails to match germline, which may point to a read error. The rearrangement links TRBV27 to TRBJ1-6; 7 bases align to TRBD1. This CDR3 has 15 amino acids. Germline values: CDR1 MNHEY, CDR2 SMNVEV (reference sequence). CDR3 DNA: TGTGTCAGCAGCCGTGACAGGGTGTACAATTCACCCCTCCACTTT. This codes for CVSSRDRVYNSPLHF.

This clone was seen once. This chain connects TRBV5-5 to TRBJ2-2, with D possibly matching TRBD1 (8 bases). The V end was cut by 6 bases, the J end by 4 bases, with 19 bases between. The germline V gene has CDR1 SGHKS and CDR2 YYEKEE (reference sequence). This CDR3 is built from 16 residues. CDR3 sequence (DNA): TGTGCCAGCACCTGGACAGGGCCGGGGGGCACCGGGGAGCTGTTTTTT. Translating gives CASTWTGPGGTGELFF.

The rearrangement links TRBV11-2 to TRBJ2-2; the D gene is possibly TRBD2 (7 bases). Trimming pared 1 base from V and 2 bases from J, leaving 11 bases between. The CDR3 has 16 residues. Germline assignment: CDR1 SGHAT and CDR2 FQNNGV. The CDR3 here is CASSLGGGLNTGELFF. The CDR3 DNA reads as TGTGCCAGCAGCTTAGGCGGGGGCCTAAACACCGGGGAGCTGTTTTTT.

CDR3 protein: CSGTGPGEGYTF. CDR3 DNA sequence: TGCAGCGGGACAGGGCCTGGGGAGGGCTACACCTTC. The rearrangement links TRBV29-1 to TRBJ1-2; 8 positions match TRBD1. Germline-derived CDR1 and CDR2 are SQVTM and ANQGSEA. Trimming at V came to 7 bases and at J to 8 bases, leaving 9 bases not matched to a gene. The CDR3 contains 12 residues.

This clone was detected only once. The CDR3 sequence is CASSERGGPMNTEAFF. The CDR3 region has the DNA TGTGCCAGCAGCGAACGGGGGGGGCCGATGAACACTGAAGCTTTCTTT. V and J are TRBV21-1 and TRBJ1-1. TRBV21-1 counts as a pseudogene. CDR3 size: 16 residues.

The rearrangement joins TRBV5-4 to TRBJ2-1; no definite D call. V gave up 1 base and J gave up 7 bases, with 18 bases separating them. CDR3 length: 16 residues. The V gene's germline CDR1 is SGHNT and CDR2 YYREEE (reference sequence). In DNA form, the CDR3 reads TGTGCCAGCAGCTTGAGGTTGGCAGCTACGAGGAATGAGCAGTTCTTC. Its translation: CASSLRLAATRNEQFF.

The chain is built from TRBV4-1 and TRBJ2-7; 9 bases are shared with TRBD2. CDR3 length: 16 residues. Germline CDR1 MGHRA, CDR2 YSYEKL. Trimming cost V 3 bases and J 2 bases; bases outside gene matches: 8. CDR3 loop: CASSHSLLAGPYEQYF. In DNA form, the CDR3 reads TGCGCCAGCAGCCATTCCCTACTAGCGGGTCCCTACGAGCAGTACTTC.

V is TRBV4-1 and J is TRBJ2-5; D perhaps matches TRBD2 (5 bases). Trimming cost V 2 bases and J 9 bases, with 16 bases left between them. This CDR3 has 14 residues. CDR1 is MGHRA and CDR2 is YSYEKL in the germline V gene. The CDR3 reads CASSQNWPMEAQYF. The CDR3 nucleotides are TGCGCCAGCAGCCAAAACTGGCCGATGGAGGCCCAGTACTTC.

The genes are TRBV28 and TRBJ1-5, with D tentatively TRBD1 (6 bases). Germline CDR1 and CDR2: MDHEN and SYDVKM. V was pared by 1 base and J by 4 bases, with 8 bases between. This CDR3 spans 14 amino acids. The CDR3 is CASSLSGDNQPQHF. The CDR3 DNA reads TGTGCCAGCAGTTTATCAGGGGATAATCAGCCCCAGCATTTT.

This clone has just a few counts. The chain joins TRBV20-1 to TRBJ1-1; D is undetermined. This CDR3 has 11 residues. Looked up from germline, CDR1 is DFQATT and CDR2 is SNEGSKA (reference sequence). Trimming cost V 6 bases and J 4 bases, with 9 bases left between them. In DNA, the CDR3 is TGCAGTGCCCCGGACTCCACTGAAGCTTTCTTT. Its protein product is CSAPDSTEAFF.

CDR3 sequence (DNA): TGTGCCAGCAGCTCGACGACAGGGAGGACTGAAGCTTTCTTT. Translation: CASSSTTGRTEAFF. This rearrangement joins TRBV14 to TRBJ1-1, with 7 bases identical to TRBD1. The germline V gene encodes CDR1 SGHDN and CDR2 FVKESK. This CDR3 has 14 residues. The ends lost 5 bases at V and 5 bases at J; junction bases unmatched: 8.

The chain has TRBV28 and TRBJ2-1; D unresolved. The germline CDR1 and CDR2 sequences are MDHEN and SYDVKM. The CDR3 spans 13 residues. V was trimmed by 7 bases and J by 7 bases, leaving 14 bases between them. The CDR3: CASKIQTTNEQFF. DNA for the CDR3: TGTGCCAGCAAGATCCAAACCACAAATGAGCAGTTCTTC.

The V and J genes are TRBV13 and TRBJ1-3; D is undetermined. The germline V and J ends were trimmed by 0 bases and 0 bases, with 9 bases remaining between them. Germline V gene sequence: CDR1 PRHDT, CDR2 FYEKMQ (reference sequence). CDR3 size: 16 residues. CDR3 in amino acids: CASSLGLQISGNTIYF. CDR3 DNA sequence: TGTGCCAGCAGCTTAGGCCTACAGATCTCTGGAAACACCATATATTTT.

J is TRBJ1-4 and V is TRBV5-6; 10 bases match TRBD1. The J segment lost 7 bases and the V segment lost 3 bases, leaving 6 bases of the junction unmatched. The CDR3 runs 15 residues. Germline CDR1 is SGHDT and CDR2 is YYEEEE. The CDR3 DNA reads TGTGCCAGCAGCTGGGGGACAGGGGAGGCTGAAAAACTGTTTTTT. Encoded protein: CASSWGTGEAEKLFF.